The 8 T cell receptor beta chains in this list originate from one sample, sequenced in a study of beta chain features in type 1 diabetes. Reverse transcription of all isolated RNA meant that expressed TCRB transcripts were sequenced. Generated by immunoSEQ multiplex PCR, the TCRdb table keeps only in-frame clones and is missing some. Of 140,000 or so clones in the sample, about 13% were seen once. These receptors' antigens are unknown. Study outcomes and limitations: Moderately but significantly shorter TCRB CDR3s were found in Type 1 diabetes patients in all four CD4+ subsets.

Sequenced input: central memory CD4+ T cells from blood. The receptors were sampled from a young man with type 1 diabetes.

This clone was seen at least ten times. The chain joins TRBV7-2 to TRBJ1-2; 8 bases are shared with TRBD1. With V trimmed by 5 bases and J by 4 bases, 12 bases remained unmatched. Germline CDR1 reads SGHTA; CDR2 reads FQGNSA. The CDR3 has 16 amino acids. The DNA for the CDR3 is TGTGCCAGCAGCGCCCCGACAGGGGTTTATAGCTATGGCTACACCTTC. Residues: CASSAPTGVYSYGYTF.

In its sample, this clone was seen a few times. This chain joins TRBV4-2 and TRBJ2-7; 13 positions agree with TRBD2. The germline V gene encodes CDR1 LGHNA and CDR2 YNFKEQ. Trimming took 4 bases from V and 3 from J; bases not matched to a gene: 6. This CDR3 spans 16 amino acids. The CDR3 bases are TGTGCCAGCAGCCCCCGACTAGCGGGGGGTCTCTACGAGCAGTACTTC. Its translation: CASSPRLAGGLYEQYF.

This clone has ten or more counts. The V gene is TRBV7-2, the J gene TRBJ1-1; D gene uncertain. This CDR3 is built from 13 residues. The V end lost 2 bases, the J end lost 6 bases, and 10 bases lay between the germline ends. Germline loops: CDR1 SGHTA, CDR2 FQGNSA. The CDR3 DNA reads as TGTGCCAGCAGCTTAATACCGAGATCTGAAGCTTTCTTT. Translated, it gives CASSLIPRSEAFF.

The sample holds many counts of this clone. The chain joins TRBV29-1 to TRBJ1-1; D unresolved. CDR3 length equals 11 residues. The germline V and J ends were trimmed by 7 bases and 6 bases, with 12 bases remaining between them. The V gene's germline CDR1 is SQVTM and CDR2 ANQGSEA. The CDR3 nucleotides are TGCAGCGCCGCCCAGAGCCCTGAAGCTTTCTTT. It yields the protein CSAAQSPEAFF. The variable domain in full, with the rest retrieved from reference TRBV29-1 and TRBJ1-1, is SAVISQKPSRDICQRGTSLTIQCQVDSQVTMMFWYRQQPGQSLTLIATANQGSEATYESGFVIDKFPISRPNLTFSTLTVSNMSPEDSSIYLCSAAQSPEAFFGQGTRLTVV.

The chain uses TRBV9 and TRBJ1-6; D not resolved. The CDR3 is 13 residues long. The germline V gene has CDR1 SGDLS and CDR2 YYNGEE. The V and J ends lost 2 bases and 10 bases respectively, with 10 bases between them. The CDR3 protein is CASSVSSRSPLHF. CDR3 coding DNA: TGTGCCAGCAGCGTTAGTAGTCGATCACCCCTCCACTTT. The complete variable domain, with remaining parts taken from reference TRBV9 and TRBJ1-6, reads DSGVTQTPKHLITATGQRVTLRCSPRSGDLSVYWYQQSLDQGLQFLIQYYNGEERAKGNILERFSAQQFPDLHSELNLSSLELGDSALYFCASSVSSRSPLHFGNGTRLTVT.

This clone was found a few times. The chain joins TRBV7-9 to TRBJ1-1; D not certain. Trimming took 8 bases from V and 1 from J, leaving 5 bases between them. CDR1 is SEHNR and CDR2 is FQNEAQ in the germline V gene (reference sequence). This CDR3 is 11 amino acids long. CDR3 amino acids: CASFRNTEAFF. DNA for the CDR3: TGTGCCAGCTTTCGGAACACTGAAGCTTTCTTT.

This clone has a handful of counts. The chain combines TRBV19 with TRBJ2-1; D remains unclear. Germline V gene data show CDR1 as LNHDA and CDR2 as SQIVND (reference sequence). The CDR3 runs to 12 residues. V was clipped by 5 bases and J by 4 bases, with 6 bases between them. CDR3 residues: CASSVRYNEQFF. In DNA, the CDR3 is TGTGCCAGTAGTGTTCGGTACAATGAGCAGTTCTTC.

The rearrangement uses TRBV5-1 and TRBJ2-3; D remains ambiguous. Trimming took off 0 bases at V and 6 bases at J, with 8 bases between the two ends. In germline, CDR1 is SGHRS, CDR2 YFSETQ. CDR3 length: 13 amino acids. CDR3 sequence reads: CASSLGDPDTQYF. The CDR3 DNA follows: TGCGCCAGCAGCTTGGGTGACCCCGATACGCAGTATTTT. Using reference TRBV5-1 and TRBJ2-3 for the parts outside the CDR3, the full variable domain is KAGVTQTPRYLIKTRGQQVTLSCSPISGHRSVSWYQQTPGQGLQFLFEYFSETQRNKGNFPGRFSGRQFSNSRSEMNVSTLELGDSALYLCASSLGDPDTQYFGPGTRLTVL.